This T cell receptor (beta chain) was captured in a study of shared clonotypes between healthy human individuals. Only in-frame clones appear in the TCRdb table, and some are missing; sequencing was by immunoSEQ multiplex PCR. This table holds about 1.1 million clones, approximately 78% found once. Germline CDR1 SEHNR, CDR2 FQNEAQ (reference sequence). The CDR3 runs 15 residues. The ends lost 6 bases at V and 4 bases at J; junction bases unmatched: 11. Sequencing was done on a sample of memory CD4+ T cells from PBMCs. Subset meaning: CD45RA-negative fraction. The receptor was isolated from a man younger than 30 in good health. Some clones in this sample may be carry-over from other donors' samples. The rearrangement uses TRBV7-9 and TRBJ1-2, with TRBD1 identical over 7 bases. This CDR3 is CASSLRTGVGYGYTF. DNA for the CDR3: TGTGCCAGCAGTTTAAGGACAGGAGTTGGCTATGGCTACACCTTC.